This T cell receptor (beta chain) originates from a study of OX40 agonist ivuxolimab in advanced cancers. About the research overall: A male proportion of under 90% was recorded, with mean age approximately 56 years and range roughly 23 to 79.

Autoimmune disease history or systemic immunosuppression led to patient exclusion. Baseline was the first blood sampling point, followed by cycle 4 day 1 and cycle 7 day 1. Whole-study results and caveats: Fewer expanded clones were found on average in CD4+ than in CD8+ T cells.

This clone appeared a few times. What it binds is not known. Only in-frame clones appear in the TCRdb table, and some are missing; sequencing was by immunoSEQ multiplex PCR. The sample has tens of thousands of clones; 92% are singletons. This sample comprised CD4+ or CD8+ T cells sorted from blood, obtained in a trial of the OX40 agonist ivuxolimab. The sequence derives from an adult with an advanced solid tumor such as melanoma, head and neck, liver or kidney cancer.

In DNA form, the CDR3 reads TGTGCCAGCAGTGTAACAGGGTTCGGGAATCAGCCCCAGCATTTT. Its protein is CASSVTGFGNQPQHF. The chain joins TRBV2 to TRBJ1-5, with D possibly matching TRBD1 (6 bases). Germline V lookup: CDR1 SNHLY, CDR2 FYNNEI. The V end was cut by 4 bases, the J end by 4 bases, with 14 bases between. The length of the CDR3 is 15 residues. Full variable domain (missing parts from reference TRBV2 and TRBJ1-5): EPEVTQTPSHQVTQMGQEVILRCVPISNHLYFYWYRQILGQKVEFLVSFYNNEISEKSEIFDDQFSVERPDGSNFTLKIRSTKLEDSAMYFCASSVTGFGNQPQHFGDGTRLSIL.